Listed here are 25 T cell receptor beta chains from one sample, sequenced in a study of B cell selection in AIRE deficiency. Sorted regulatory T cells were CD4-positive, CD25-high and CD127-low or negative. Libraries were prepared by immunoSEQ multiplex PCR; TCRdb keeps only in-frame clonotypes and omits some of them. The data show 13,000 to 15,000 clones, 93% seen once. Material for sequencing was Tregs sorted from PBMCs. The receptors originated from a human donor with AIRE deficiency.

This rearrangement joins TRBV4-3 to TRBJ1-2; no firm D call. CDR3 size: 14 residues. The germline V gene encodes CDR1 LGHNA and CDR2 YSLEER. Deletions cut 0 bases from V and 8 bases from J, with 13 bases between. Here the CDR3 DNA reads TGCGCCAGCAGCCAAGATCTAAGGTCACTGGGCTACACCTTC. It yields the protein CASSQDLRSLGYTF.

The CDR3 sequence is CASSFGGTQYQETQYF. DNA of the CDR3: TGTGCCAGCAGTTTTGGTGGGACCCAGTACCAAGAGACCCAGTACTTC. The rearrangement joins TRBV28 to TRBJ2-5; D may be TRBD1 or TRBD2 (5 bases each). Germline CDR1 MDHEN, CDR2 SYDVKM. The germline V and J ends were trimmed by 3 bases and 0 bases, with 14 bases remaining between them. The CDR3 is 16 residues long. Variable domain in full (rest from reference TRBV28 and TRBJ2-5): DVKVTQSSRYLVKRTGEKVFLECVQDMDHENMFWYRQDPGLGLRLIYFSYDVKMKEKGDIPEGYSVSREKKERFSLILESASTNQTSMYLCASSFGGTQYQETQYFGPGTRLLVL.

The CDR3: CASSQGGKTQYF. The DNA of the CDR3 is TGTGCCAGCAGCCAAGGTGGGAAGACCCAGTACTTC. J is TRBJ2-5 and V is TRBV4-2; no clear D. There are 12 residues in the CDR3. CDR1 is LGHNA, CDR2 YNFKEQ, per germline. V was shortened by 1 base and J by 6 bases, with 6 bases between the two germline ends.

The CDR3 nucleotides are TGCGCCAGCAGTCTGGACAGGGTGGAGGAGCAGTACTTC. It encodes CASSLDRVEEQYF. This rearrangement joins TRBV23-1 to TRBJ2-7, with 8 bases matching TRBD1. TRBV23-1 is recorded as an ORF, its role being uncertain. The CDR3 totals 13 residues. After removal of 4 bases from V and 7 bases from J, the junction contained 6 bases not matched to a gene.

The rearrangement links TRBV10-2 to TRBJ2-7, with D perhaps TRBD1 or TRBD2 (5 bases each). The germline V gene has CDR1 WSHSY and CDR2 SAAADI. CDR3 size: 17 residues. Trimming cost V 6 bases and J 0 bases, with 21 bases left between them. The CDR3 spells CASRAFREGFSSYEQYF. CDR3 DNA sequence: TGCGCCAGCAGAGCCTTTCGTGAGGGGTTCAGCTCCTACGAGCAGTACTTC.

CDR3 protein: CASRLNRGHEQYF. In DNA form, the CDR3 reads TGTGCCAGCAGGCTCAACAGGGGCCACGAGCAGTACTTC. The gene calls are TRBV9 and TRBJ2-7; TRBD1 agrees at 7 bases. With 5 bases clipped from V and 5 bases from J, the junction kept 7 bases outside the gene matches. The germline V gene encodes CDR1 SGDLS and CDR2 YYNGEE. CDR3 length: 13 residues.

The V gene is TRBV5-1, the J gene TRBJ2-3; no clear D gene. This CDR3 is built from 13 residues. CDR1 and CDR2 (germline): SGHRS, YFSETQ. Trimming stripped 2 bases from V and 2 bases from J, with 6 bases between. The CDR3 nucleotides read TGCGCCAGCAGCTTTGGGGACACAGATACGCAGTATTTT. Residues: CASSFGDTDTQYF.

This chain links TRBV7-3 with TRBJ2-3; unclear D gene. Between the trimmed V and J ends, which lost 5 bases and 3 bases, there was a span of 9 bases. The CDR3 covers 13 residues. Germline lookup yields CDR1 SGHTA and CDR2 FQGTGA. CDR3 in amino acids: CASSPPGTDTQYF. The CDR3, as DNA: TGTGCCAGCAGCCCCCCTGGGACAGATACGCAGTATTTT.

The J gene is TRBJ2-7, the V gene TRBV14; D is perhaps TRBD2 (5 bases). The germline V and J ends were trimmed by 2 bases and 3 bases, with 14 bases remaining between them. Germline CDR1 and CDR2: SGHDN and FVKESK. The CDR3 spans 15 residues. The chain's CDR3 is CASSQLTSGLYEQYF. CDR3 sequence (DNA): TGTGCCAGCAGCCAACTTACAAGCGGCCTCTACGAGCAGTACTTC.

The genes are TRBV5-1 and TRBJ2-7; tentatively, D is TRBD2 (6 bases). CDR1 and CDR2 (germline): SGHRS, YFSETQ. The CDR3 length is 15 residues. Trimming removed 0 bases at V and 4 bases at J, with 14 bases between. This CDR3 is CASSLVLREGYEQYF. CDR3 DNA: TGCGCCAGCAGCTTGGTTTTGCGGGAAGGGTACGAGCAGTACTTC.

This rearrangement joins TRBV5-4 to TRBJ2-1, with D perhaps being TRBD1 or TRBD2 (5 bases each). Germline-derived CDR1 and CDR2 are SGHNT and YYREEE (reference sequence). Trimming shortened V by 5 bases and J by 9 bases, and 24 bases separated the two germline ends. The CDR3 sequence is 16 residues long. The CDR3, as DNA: TGTGCCAGCAGTTTACCCCCGGGACGGAGCCTAGGTGAGCAGTTCTTC. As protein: CASSLPPGRSLGEQFF.

CDR3 region: CASSGRTNTGELFF. The CDR3 region has the DNA TGTGCCAGCTCAGGCCGAACGAACACCGGGGAGCTGTTTTTT. V usage is TRBV6-5 and J usage is TRBJ2-2, with D unresolved. The CDR3 runs 14 residues. The V gene's germline CDR1 is MNHEY and CDR2 SVGAGI. The V end lost 8 bases, the J end lost 0 bases, and 10 bases lay between the germline ends.

The DNA of the CDR3 is TGTGCCAGCAGCTGGGTGCAGGGGTCGGGAAACACCATATATTTT. It encodes CASSWVQGSGNTIYF. The chain has TRBV7-9 and TRBJ1-3, with a possible D match to TRBD1 (6 bases). The CDR3 contains 15 residues. V shed 4 bases and J shed 4 bases, with 14 bases lying between them. CDR1 and CDR2 (germline): SEHNR, FQNEAQ (reference sequence).

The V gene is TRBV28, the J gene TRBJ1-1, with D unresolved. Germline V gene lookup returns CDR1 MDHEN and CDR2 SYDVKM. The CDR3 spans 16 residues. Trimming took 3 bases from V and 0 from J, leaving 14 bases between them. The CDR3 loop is CASSFRRFPMNTEAFF. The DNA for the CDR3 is TGTGCCAGCAGTTTCCGCAGATTCCCCATGAACACTGAAGCTTTCTTT.

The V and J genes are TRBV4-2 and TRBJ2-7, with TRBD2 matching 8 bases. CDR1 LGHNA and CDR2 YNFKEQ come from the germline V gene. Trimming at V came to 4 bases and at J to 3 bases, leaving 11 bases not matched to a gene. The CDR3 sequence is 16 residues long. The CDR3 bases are TGTGCCAGCAGCCCCTATTCTGGAGCGGGGGACTACGAGCAGTACTTC. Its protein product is CASSPYSGAGDYEQYF.

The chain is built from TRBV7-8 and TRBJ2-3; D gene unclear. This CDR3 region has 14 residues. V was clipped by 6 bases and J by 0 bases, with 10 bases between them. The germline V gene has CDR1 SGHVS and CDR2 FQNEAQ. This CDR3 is CASRVMSSTDTQYF. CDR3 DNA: TGTGCCAGCAGGGTGATGTCTAGCACAGATACGCAGTATTTT.

The CDR3 sequence: CASSLTDTQYF. The CDR3 DNA is TGTGCCAGCAGCCTCACAGATACGCAGTATTTT. The chain employs TRBV27 and TRBJ2-3; D not certain. V lost 6 bases, J lost 2 bases, and 3 bases lay in between. The CDR3 runs 11 residues. Germline CDR1 is MNHEY and CDR2 is SMNVEV (reference sequence).

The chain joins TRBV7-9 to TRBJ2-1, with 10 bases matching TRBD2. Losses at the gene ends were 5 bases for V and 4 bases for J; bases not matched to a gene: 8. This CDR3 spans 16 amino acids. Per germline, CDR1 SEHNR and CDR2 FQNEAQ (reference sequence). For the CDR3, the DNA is TGTGCCAGCAGCGGGACTAGCGCTAACTCTTACAATGAGCAGTTCTTC. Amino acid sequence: CASSGTSANSYNEQFF. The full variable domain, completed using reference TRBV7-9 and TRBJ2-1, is DTGVSQNPRHKITKRGQNVTFRCDPISEHNRLYWYRQTLGQGPEFLTYFQNEAQLEKSRLLSDRFSAERPKGSFSTLEIQRTEQGDSAMYLCASSGTSANSYNEQFFGPGTRLTVL.

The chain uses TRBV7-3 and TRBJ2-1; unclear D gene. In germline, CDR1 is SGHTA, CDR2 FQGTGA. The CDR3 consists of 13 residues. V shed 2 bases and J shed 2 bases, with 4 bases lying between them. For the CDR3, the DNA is TGTGCCAGCAGCTTAGGGCCCTACAATGAGCAGTTCTTC. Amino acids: CASSLGPYNEQFF.

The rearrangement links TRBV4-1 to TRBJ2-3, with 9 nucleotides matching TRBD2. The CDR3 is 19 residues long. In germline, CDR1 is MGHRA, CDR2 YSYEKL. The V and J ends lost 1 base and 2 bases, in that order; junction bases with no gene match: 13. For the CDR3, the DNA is TGCGCCAGCAGCCAAGCCACCCCGGCAGCGGGAGGCACCACAGATACGCAGTATTTT. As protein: CASSQATPAAGGTTDTQYF.

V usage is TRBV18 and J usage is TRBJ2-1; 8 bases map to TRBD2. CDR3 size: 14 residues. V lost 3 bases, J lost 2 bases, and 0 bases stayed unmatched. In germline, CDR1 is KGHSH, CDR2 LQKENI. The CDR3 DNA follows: TGTGCCAGCTCACCGGGACTAGCCTACAATGAGCAGTTCTTC. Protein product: CASSPGLAYNEQFF.

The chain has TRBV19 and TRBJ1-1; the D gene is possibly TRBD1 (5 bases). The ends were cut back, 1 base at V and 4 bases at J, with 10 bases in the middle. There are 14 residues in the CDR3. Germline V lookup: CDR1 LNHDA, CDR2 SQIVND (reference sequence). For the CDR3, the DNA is TGTGCCAGTAGTATAGGACTGGGGGGCACTGAAGCTTTCTTT. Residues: CASSIGLGGTEAFF.

The CDR3 loop is CASSRLAGWAAEQYF. For the CDR3, the DNA is TGTGCCAGCAGCAGACTAGCGGGTTGGGCTGCCGAGCAGTACTTC. The chain carries TRBV7-2 and TRBJ2-7, with TRBD2 matching 10 bases. This CDR3 is built from 15 residues. Per the germline V gene, CDR1 is SGHTA and CDR2 is FQGNSA. V gave up 5 bases and J gave up 6 bases; unmatched junction bases: 10.

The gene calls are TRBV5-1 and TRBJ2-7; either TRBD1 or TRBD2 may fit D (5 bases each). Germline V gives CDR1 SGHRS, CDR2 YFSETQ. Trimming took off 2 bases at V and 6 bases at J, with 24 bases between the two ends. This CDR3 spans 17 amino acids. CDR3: CASSLSIAGTRTSEQYF. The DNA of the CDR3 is TGCGCCAGCAGCTTAAGTATAGCCGGGACGCGGACGTCCGAGCAGTACTTC.

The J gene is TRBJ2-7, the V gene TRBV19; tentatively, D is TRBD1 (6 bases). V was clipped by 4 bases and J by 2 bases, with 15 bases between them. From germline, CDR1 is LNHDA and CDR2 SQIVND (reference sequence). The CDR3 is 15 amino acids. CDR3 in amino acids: CASSTSQGLTYEQYF. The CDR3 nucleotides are TGTGCCAGTAGTACCTCACAGGGATTAACCTACGAGCAGTACTTC.